The source of this TCR beta chain is a study of T cells in Graves' hyperthyroidism and ophthalmopathy. Disease duration was under 3 months in the ophthalmopathy patients, who also had a Clinical Activity Score of at least 3 and a NOSPECS grade of at least 4. PBMCs stemmed from less than 13 ml fresh peripheral blood. This clonotype showed up just a few times. TCR beta CDR3 region amplification was performed from RNA transcripts. HTBI primers were employed in a first-round RT-PCR of the TCR CDR3. TCRdb redid the calling of the multiplex PCR reads with MiXCR, one entry per CDR3 protein. There are approximately 600,000 distinct CDR3 sequences in the sample; 14% occur only once, and roughly 7.7% lies in the top ten. V was cut by 5 bases and J by 2 bases, with 14 bases left in between. This CDR3 has 15 residues. Germline V lookup: CDR1 SEHNR, CDR2 FQNEAQ (reference sequence).

Sequencing was performed on blood. The sequence was collected from a woman between 18 and 29 years old with Graves' ophthalmopathy. The chain is built from TRBV7-9 and TRBJ2-3; the D gene is possibly TRBD2 (6 bases). CDR3 protein: CASSARGGDTDTQYF. CDR3 DNA sequence: TGTGCCAGCAGCGCCCGGGGCGGGGACACAGATACGCAGTATTTT.